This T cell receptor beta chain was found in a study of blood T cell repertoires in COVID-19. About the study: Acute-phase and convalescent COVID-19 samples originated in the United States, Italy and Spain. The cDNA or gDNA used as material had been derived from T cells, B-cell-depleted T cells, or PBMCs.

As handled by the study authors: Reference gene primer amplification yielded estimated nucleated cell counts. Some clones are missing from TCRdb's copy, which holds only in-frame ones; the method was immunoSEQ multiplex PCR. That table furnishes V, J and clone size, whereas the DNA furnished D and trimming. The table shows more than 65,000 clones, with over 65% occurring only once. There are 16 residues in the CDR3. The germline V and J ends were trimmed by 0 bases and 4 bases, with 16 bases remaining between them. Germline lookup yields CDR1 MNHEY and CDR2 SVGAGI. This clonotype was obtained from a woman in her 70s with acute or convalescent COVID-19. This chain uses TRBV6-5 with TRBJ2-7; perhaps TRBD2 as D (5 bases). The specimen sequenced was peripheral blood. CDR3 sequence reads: CASSYSLEWGDYEQYF. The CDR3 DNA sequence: TGTGCCAGCAGTTACTCATTGGAGTGGGGAGATTACGAGCAGTACTTC.